One sample yielded the 14 T cell receptor beta chains listed below, sequenced in a study of CD8 T cells in ankylosing spondylitis. MiXCR, applied by TCRdb to the 5' RACE reads, yields one record per CDR3 protein. The sample includes 150,000 or so distinct CDR3 sequences, 11% of them seen just once. Source material: blood, either unsorted or a sorted T cell fraction (not recorded which). These receptors all come from a male donor with ankylosing spondylitis or in good health (not recorded which).

This clonotype showed up many times. This chain connects TRBV29-1 to TRBJ2-3, with TRBD2 matching 11 bases. The CDR3 is 13 residues long. J was trimmed by 6 bases and V by 4 bases; bases with no gene match: 3. Germline V CDR1 and CDR2: SQVTM, ANQGSEA. Written as DNA, the CDR3 is TGCAGCGTTGCACTAGCGGGGGCTGATACGCAGTATTTT. Amino acids: CSVALAGADTQYF.

The V gene is TRBV2, the J gene TRBJ2-5, with TRBD1 identical over 10 bases. There are 15 residues in the CDR3. Germline CDR1 reads SNHLY; CDR2 reads FYNNEI. The V segment lost 6 bases and the J segment 5 bases; nucleotides outside the gene matches: 9. CDR3 in amino acids: CASSPGTGDLETQYF. In DNA form, the CDR3 reads TGTGCCAGCAGCCCTGGGACAGGGGATCTCGAGACCCAGTACTTC. Filled out from reference TRBV2 and TRBJ2-5, the complete variable domain reads EPEVTQTPSHQVTQMGQEVILRCVPISNHLYFYWYRQILGQKVEFLVSFYNNEISEKSEIFDDQFSVERPDGSNFTLKIRSTKLEDSAMYFCASSPGTGDLETQYFGPGTRLLVL.

In this sample, this clonotype turned up a few times. The chain uses TRBV6-5 and TRBJ2-1; 8 bases match TRBD2. J was trimmed by 9 bases and V by 0 bases; bases with no gene match: 19. This CDR3 spans 19 amino acids. CDR1 is MNHEY, CDR2 SVGAGI, per germline. The CDR3 is CASSYSLKTSDSQPAEQFF. Here the CDR3 DNA reads TGTGCCAGCAGTTACTCGTTAAAGACTAGCGACTCCCAGCCGGCTGAGCAGTTCTTC.

Turning to this clonotype: At one end, the junction sequence differs from germline, possibly due to a read error. The chain carries TRBV7-9 and TRBJ2-5; D uncertain. Germline lookup yields CDR1 SEHNR and CDR2 FQNEAQ (reference sequence). This CDR3 comprises 14 residues. The CDR3 sequence: CASSPRANHETQYF. For the CDR3, the DNA is TGTGCCAGCAGCCCCCGGGCCAACCACGAGACCCAGTACTTC.

In regard to this clonotype: A read error may explain this, as a much larger clone is one base away. This chain uses TRBV4-3 with TRBJ2-1, with no clear D. Germline CDR1 LGHNA, CDR2 YSLEER. CDR3 size: 14 residues. The CDR3, as DNA: TGCGCCAGCAGCCATCTAAGCTCCTACACTGAGCAGTTCTTC. This codes for CASSHLSSYTEQFF.

This clonotype was seen many times. V and J are TRBV5-1 and TRBJ2-7; perhaps TRBD1 as D (6 bases). The CDR3 runs to 14 residues. Deletions cut 1 base from V and 7 bases from J, with 15 bases between. The germline gives CDR1 SGHRS, CDR2 YFSETQ. This CDR3 is CASSLIQGQGEQYF. The CDR3 DNA sequence: TGCGCCAGCAGCTTGATACAGGGACAAGGAGAGCAGTACTTC. The full variable domain, completed using reference TRBV5-1 and TRBJ2-7, is KAGVTQTPRYLIKTRGQQVTLSCSPISGHRSVSWYQQTPGQGLQFLFEYFSETQRNKGNFPGRFSGRQFSNSRSEMNVSTLELGDSALYLCASSLIQGQGEQYFGPGTRLTVT.

This clonotype was found a few times. The V call is TRBV3-1, the J call TRBJ2-3; 8 bases are a match to TRBD2. The germline V gene has CDR1 LGHDT and CDR2 YNNKEL (reference sequence). Trimming removed 1 base from V and 2 bases from J; junction bases left unmatched: 2. The CDR3 is 15 residues long. The CDR3 coding sequence is TGTGCCAGCAGCCAAGCGGGAGGGCCCACAGATACGCAGTATTTT. Translating gives CASSQAGGPTDTQYF.

This clonotype was recorded many times. The gene calls are TRBV14 and TRBJ1-6; D unresolved. V was shortened by 3 bases and J by 7 bases, with 10 bases between the two germline ends. Germline V lookup: CDR1 SGHDN, CDR2 FVKESK. This CDR3 has 14 amino acids. The CDR3 nucleotides are TGTGCCAGCAGCCAGGAGGTCCGGAATTCACCCCTCCACTTT. This codes for CASSQEVRNSPLHF.

In its sample, this clonotype was seen many times. CDR3 region: CASSLGISENEQFF. CDR3 nucleotides: TGCGCCAGCAGCTTGGGAATTAGCGAAAATGAGCAGTTCTTC. The J gene is TRBJ2-1, the V gene TRBV5-1; the D gene is possibly TRBD2 (5 bases). Germline V gene data show CDR1 as SGHRS and CDR2 as YFSETQ. V dropped 0 bases and J dropped 7 bases, with 11 bases sitting between them. The CDR3 consists of 14 residues.

This clonotype occurred a few times. The rearrangement uses TRBV7-9 and TRBJ2-3, with no clear D. V shed 3 bases and J shed 0 bases, with 7 bases lying between them. Germline V gene lookup returns CDR1 SEHNR and CDR2 FQNEAQ (reference sequence). This CDR3 spans 14 amino acids. The CDR3 region is CASSLWQSTDTQYF. The CDR3 nucleotides read TGTGCCAGCAGCTTGTGGCAGAGCACAGATACGCAGTATTTT.

V and J are TRBV2 and TRBJ1-5, with 10 bases that match TRBD1. The V and J ends lost 7 bases and 4 bases, in that order; junction bases with no gene match: 4. Germline values: CDR1 SNHLY, CDR2 FYNNEI. The length of the CDR3 is 14 residues. The CDR3 protein is CASKLDRGNQPQHF. The CDR3 DNA is TGTGCCAGCAAGTTGGACAGGGGGAATCAGCCCCAGCATTTT.

CDR3 region: CATKAGEHTDTQYF. Here the CDR3 DNA reads TGTGCCACCAAAGCGGGGGAACACACAGATACGCAGTATTTT. This chain uses TRBV15 with TRBJ2-3; 8 nucleotides match TRBD2. Germline lookup yields CDR1 LNHNV and CDR2 YYDKDF (reference sequence). The J segment lost 2 bases and the V segment lost 7 bases, leaving 5 bases of the junction unmatched. The CDR3 length is 14 residues.

This clonotype has a handful of counts. CDR3: CASSPLFTGTEGNTIYF. CDR3 sequence (DNA): TGTGCCAGCTCACCCCTTTTCACGGGGACAGAAGGAAACACCATATATTTT. This sequence joins TRBV18 and TRBJ1-3; 7 positions agree with TRBD1. Germline CDR1 reads KGHSH; CDR2 reads LQKENI. CDR3 length: 17 amino acids. Trimming removed 3 bases from V and 4 bases from J; junction bases left unmatched: 12.

The table lists this clonotype with many counts. CDR3 sequence reads: CASSLNSNEQFF. For the CDR3, the DNA is TGCGCCAGCAGCTTGAACAGCAATGAGCAGTTCTTC. The rearrangement joins TRBV5-1 to TRBJ2-1; D is ambiguous. This CDR3 contains 12 residues. Per the germline V gene, CDR1 is SGHRS and CDR2 is YFSETQ. With 1 base removed from V and 6 bases from J, the gap between germline ends came to 5 bases.